This TCR beta chain was identified during a study of blood T cell repertoires in COVID-19. Sequencing used immunoSEQ multiplex PCR; TCRdb keeps in-frame clones, though not all of them. The table has 65,000 to 70,000 clones, 85% seen once. The ends were cut back, 4 bases at V and 9 bases at J, with 11 bases in the middle. CDR3 length equals 12 residues. Per germline, CDR1 SGHDT and CDR2 YYEEEE. Sequenced material: peripheral blood. V gene TRBV5-6 combines with J gene TRBJ1-5, with no clear D. This clonotype originated in a man older than 75 with acute or convalescent COVID-19. The chain's CDR3 is CASSVTSGPQHF. CDR3 nucleotide sequence: TGTGCCAGCAGCGTTACCAGCGGGCCCCAGCATTTT.